Listed below are T cell receptor beta chains from one sample, sequenced in a study of shared T cell receptors in the human thymus. The data were produced by immunoSEQ multiplex PCR, yet TCRdb's version contains in-frame clones alone and is incomplete. The table shows 600,000 or so clones, with more than 70% occurring only once. These data were likewise used in another study, on human thymus T cells.

Sequencing input: thymocytes. The source of these receptors is a boy under three years old with a congenital heart defect. CDR3s include the opening cysteine and the closing phenylalanine or tryptophan. D genes are given only for firm matches. The size of a clone is reported for some rows only, either as once, few or many, or as a class for expanded clones.

d_call	v_call	clone_size	j_call	cdr3_aa	cdr3_nt
NA	TRBV12-5	NA	TRBJ2-3	CASGLVQEDTSTDTQYF	TGTGCTAGTGGTTTGGTACAAGAGGATACAAGCACAGATACGCAGTATTTT
NA	TRBV11-3	NA	TRBJ2-3	CASSSEAGPTDTQYF	TGTGCCAGCAGCTCCGAGGCGGGGCCCACAGATACGCAGTATTTT
TRBD2	TRBV11-2	NA	TRBJ2-7	CASSSNLSGTEQYF	TGTGCCAGCAGCTCCAACCTTAGCGGGACCGAGCAGTACTTC
NA	TRBV18	once	TRBJ1-2	CASSPRVNQDSANYGYTF	TGTGCCAGCTCACCGAGGGTCAATCAAGATTCAGCTAACTATGGCTACACCTTC
NA	TRBV27	NA	TRBJ2-3	CASSLFLVGTDTQYF	TGTGCCAGCAGTTTATTCCTAGTGGGCACAGATACGCAGTATTTT
NA	TRBV30	NA	TRBJ1-2	CAWRGGVSGYTF	TGTGCCTGGAGGGGAGGTGTTTCTGGCTACACCTTC
NA	TRBV6-5	NA	TRBJ2-7	CASRSSSYEQYF	TGTGCCAGCAGGTCGAGCTCCTACGAGCAGTACTTC
TRBD1	TRBV19	NA	TRBJ1-4	CASSQTGGSPNEKLFF	TGTGCCAGTAGCCAGACAGGGGGCTCCCCTAATGAAAAACTGTTTTTT
TRBD1	TRBV28	NA	TRBJ2-2	CASSLQGDTGELFF	TGTGCCAGCAGTTTACAGGGGGACACCGGGGAGCTGTTTTTT
NA	TRBV4-3	once	TRBJ1-1	CASSQEWHENTEAFF	TGCGCCAGCAGCCAAGAGTGGCATGAGAACACTGAAGCTTTCTTT
TRBD1	TRBV15	NA	TRBJ1-6	CATSRLVQGAGRSPLHF	TGTGCCACCAGCAGATTGGTCCAGGGGGCCGGACGGTCACCCCTCCACTTT
TRBD2	TRBV5-1	NA	TRBJ2-3	CASSWSPSGRQDTQYF	TGCGCCAGCAGCTGGAGCCCTAGCGGGAGACAAGATACGCAGTATTTT
TRBD1	TRBV28	NA	TRBJ2-7	CASRQMTGAPYEQYF	TGTGCCAGCAGACAAATGACAGGGGCGCCGTACGAGCAGTACTTC
NA	TRBV7-2	NA	TRBJ2-7	CASSARLQITYEQYF	TGTGCCAGCAGCGCACGACTACAAATTACCTACGAGCAGTACTTC
NA	TRBV18	once	TRBJ1-2	CASSPIGGIHGYTF	TGTGCCAGCTCACCAATAGGGGGAATCCATGGCTACACCTTC
NA	TRBV4-1	once	TRBJ1-3	CASRSYPSGNTIYF	TGCGCCAGCAGGAGCTACCCCTCTGGAAACACCATATATTTT
NA	TRBV6-1	NA	TRBJ1-4	CASSPDRFLEKLFF	TGTGCCAGCAGTCCTGACAGGTTCTTGGAAAAACTGTTTTTT
NA	TRBV28	once	TRBJ2-2	CASSPGTSWGELFF	TGTGCCAGCAGCCCGGGAACATCATGGGGGGAGCTGTTTTTT
NA	TRBV7-3	NA	TRBJ1-1	CASSLGAPTEAFF	TGTGCCAGCAGCTTAGGGGCACCTACTGAAGCTTTCTTT
NA	TRBV27	NA	TRBJ2-7	CASSQLGTPPYEQYF	TGTGCCAGCAGCCAACTTGGGACACCCCCCTACGAGCAGTACTTC
TRBD1	TRBV27	once	TRBJ1-2	CASSHIRGRGYTF	TGTGCCAGCAGCCATATCAGGGGGCGAGGCTACACCTTC
NA	TRBV4-3	once	TRBJ1-6	CASSQDGRGRNSPLHF	TGCGCCAGCAGCCAAGATGGGCGGGGTCGAAACTCACCCCTCCACTTT
NA	TRBV16	NA	TRBJ2-2	CASSQSGEENGELFF	TGTGCCAGCAGCCAATCCGGGGAGGAGAACGGGGAGCTGTTTTTT
NA	TRBV13	NA	TRBJ1-2	CASSLREGLGYTF	TGTGCCAGCAGCTTAAGGGAAGGACTTGGCTACACCTTC
NA	TRBV19	few	TRBJ1-5	CASSIQEDRPQHF	TGTGCCAGTAGTATACAGGAGGACCGGCCCCAGCATTTT
TRBD1	TRBV4-1	NA	TRBJ2-3	CASSQLQGAGDTQYF	TGCGCCAGCAGCCAACTACAGGGGGCAGGAGATACGCAGTATTTT
NA	TRBV9	NA	TRBJ1-2	CASSVTREPPYGYTF	TGTGCCAGCAGCGTTACGAGGGAACCCCCTTATGGCTACACCTTC
NA	TRBV5-1	NA	TRBJ1-1	CASSLNKAGDNTEAFF	TGCGCCAGCAGCTTGAATAAGGCAGGGGATAACACTGAAGCTTTCTTT
NA	TRBV2	NA	TRBJ2-1	CASERNEQFF	TGTGCCAGCGAGCGTAATGAGCAGTTCTTC
TRBD2	TRBV29-1	NA	TRBJ2-1	CSVEDRDGEGVMDEQFF	TGCAGCGTTGAAGATCGCGACGGGGAGGGCGTTATGGATGAGCAGTTCTTC
TRBD1	TRBV28	NA	TRBJ1-5	CASTWWQGAPSNQPQHF	TGTGCCAGCACCTGGTGGCAGGGGGCGCCGAGCAATCAGCCCCAGCATTTT
TRBD1	TRBV4-3	NA	TRBJ1-2	CASSQAGQNYYGYTF	TGCGCCAGCAGCCAGGCGGGACAGAATTACTATGGCTACACCTTC
TRBD1	TRBV28	NA	TRBJ1-5	CASFSAVRDRGLSEPQHF	TGTGCCAGCTTTTCGGCCGTCCGGGACAGGGGATTGTCGGAGCCCCAGCATTTT
TRBD1	TRBV7-7	NA	TRBJ2-7	CASSKRAPGQGGDEQYF	TGTGCCAGCAGCAAAAGAGCCCCCGGACAGGGCGGGGACGAGCAGTACTTC
NA	TRBV7-8	NA	TRBJ1-4	CASSLARTATNEKLFF	TGTGCCAGCAGCTTAGCGCGGACTGCAACTAATGAAAAACTGTTTTTT
NA	TRBV6-5	NA	TRBJ2-1	CASSWSSLRNNEQFF	TGTGCCAGCAGTTGGTCTAGCCTACGAAACAATGAGCAGTTCTTC
NA	TRBV27	NA	TRBJ2-3	CASLKEGTDTQYF	TGTGCCAGCCTTAAGGAGGGGACAGATACGCAGTATTTT
TRBD2	TRBV10-1	NA	TRBJ2-2	CASSESTGLAGGYPNTGELFF	TGCGCCAGCAGTGAGTCTACGGGACTAGCGGGAGGGTACCCGAACACCGGGGAGCTGTTTTTT
TRBD1	TRBV4-1	NA	TRBJ1-1	CASSQAAGGMIRNTEAFF	TGCGCCAGCAGCCAAGCTGCAGGGGGCATGATACGGAACACTGAAGCTTTCTTT
NA	TRBV4-2	NA	TRBJ1-4	CASSQEIETTAKGCRLFF	TGTGCCAGCAGCCAAGAGATTGAAACGACAGCAAAGGGGTGTAGACTGTTTTTT
TRBD2	TRBV15	NA	TRBJ2-2	CATSNNGLAGDPNTGELFF	TGTGCCACCAGCAACAATGGACTAGCGGGAGACCCCAACACCGGGGAGCTGTTTTTT
NA	TRBV6-5	NA	TRBJ2-7	CASSHCPGTPLYEQYF	TGTGCCAGCAGTCACTGTCCCGGGACACCTCTCTACGAGCAGTACTTC
TRBD1	TRBV27	NA	TRBJ1-1	CASKILDRGDTEAFF	TGTGCCAGCAAAATCTTGGACAGGGGGGACACTGAAGCTTTCTTT
NA	TRBV28	NA	TRBJ2-5	CASSLRAEGPKETQYF	TGTGCCAGCAGTTTACGCGCGGAGGGGCCAAAAGAGACCCAGTACTTC
NA	TRBV19	once	TRBJ1-6	CASSPPTGFNSPLHF	TGTGCCAGTAGTCCCCCCACAGGGTTCAATTCACCCCTCCACTTT
TRBD2	TRBV28	NA	TRBJ2-2	CASNPLQAGDLTWVSGGELFF	TGTGCCAGCAACCCGTTACAAGCGGGAGATCTAACATGGGTCAGCGGCGGGGAGCTGTTTTTT
TRBD1	TRBV10-3	NA	TRBJ1-2	CAISGDRVDYGYTF	TGTGCCATCAGTGGGGACAGGGTGGACTATGGCTACACCTTC
NA	TRBV6-1	NA	TRBJ1-5	CASRSGPAGQPQHF	TGTGCCAGCAGATCAGGGCCGGCGGGGCAGCCCCAGCATTTT